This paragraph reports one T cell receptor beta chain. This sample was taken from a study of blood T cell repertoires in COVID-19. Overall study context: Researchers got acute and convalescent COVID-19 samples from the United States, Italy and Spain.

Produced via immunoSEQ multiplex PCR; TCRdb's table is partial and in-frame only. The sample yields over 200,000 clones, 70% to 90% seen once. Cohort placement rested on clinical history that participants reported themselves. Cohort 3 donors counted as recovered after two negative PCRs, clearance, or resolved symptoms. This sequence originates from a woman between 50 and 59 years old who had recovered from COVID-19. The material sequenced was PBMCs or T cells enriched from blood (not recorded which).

CDR3 coding DNA: TGTGCCAGCTCACCACAGCTTCCAGGGGAGAAAGAATACCAAGAGACCCAGTACTTC. Its protein product is CASSPQLPGEKEYQETQYF. V usage is TRBV18 and J usage is TRBJ2-5; D perhaps matches TRBD1 (6 bases). Trimming took 1 base from V and 0 from J, leaving 21 bases between them. The CDR3 has 19 residues. CDR1 KGHSH and CDR2 LQKENI come from the germline V gene.